These T cell receptor beta chains were read from a single sample in a study of cytomegalovirus exposure and HLA in healthy donors. The repertoire was sequenced with immunoSEQ multiplex PCR; TCRdb's copy has only in-frame clones and lacks some. The sample records 110,000 to 150,000 clones, around 80% being singletons. The sequenced sample was PBMCs. The receptor source for this set is a woman aged 55-69 years in good health and CMV-seropositive. The CDR3 runs from the conserved cysteine through the conserved F or W. D genes are given only for firm matches. A row's size may be missing; if present it is once, few, many or a size class.

CDR3 protein: CASSRGQGNTGELFF
CDR3 DNA: TGTGCCAGCTCCCGCGGACAGGGGAACACCGGGGAGCTGTTTTTT
clone size: .
V gene: TRBV18
D gene: TRBD1
J gene: TRBJ2-2

CDR3 protein: CASSPQRGGLYNEQFF
CDR3 DNA: TGTGCCAGCAGCCCCCAGCGGGGGGGACTCTACAATGAGCAGTTCTTC
clone size: .
V gene: TRBV7-2
D gene: TRBD2
J gene: TRBJ2-1

CDR3 protein: CASSLGTGGNEQFF
CDR3 DNA: TGTGCCAGCAGCTTAGGCACGGGAGGTAATGAGCAGTTCTTC
clone size: .
V gene: TRBV7-2
D gene: TRBD2
J gene: TRBJ2-1

CDR3 protein: CASSLRSRGNEAFF
CDR3 DNA: TGTGCCAGCAGTTTACGGAGCAGGGGGAATGAAGCTTTCTTT
clone size: .
V gene: TRBV27
D gene: TRBD1
J gene: TRBJ1-1

CDR3 protein: CASSTGQEQETQYF
CDR3 DNA: TGTGCCAGCAGCACCGGACAGGAACAAGAGACCCAGTACTTC
clone size: .
V gene: TRBV9
D gene: TRBD1
J gene: TRBJ2-5

CDR3 protein: CASSALPLVPRGAQYF
CDR3 DNA: TGCGCCAGCAGCGCCCTCCCCCTGGTCCCTCGGGGGGCCCAGTACTTC
clone size: .
V gene: TRBV5-1
D gene: TRBD2
J gene: TRBJ2-5

CDR3 protein: CASSAKTGGVTDTQYF
CDR3 DNA: TGTGCCAGCAGCGCTAAGACAGGGGGCGTCACAGATACGCAGTATTTT
clone size: few
V gene: TRBV9
D gene: TRBD1
J gene: TRBJ2-3

CDR3 protein: CASSLAEQGIGEQYF
CDR3 DNA: TGTGCCAGCAGCTTAGCAGAGCAGGGAATCGGCGAGCAGTACTTC
clone size: .
V gene: TRBV7-8
D gene: .
J gene: TRBJ2-7

CDR3 protein: CARSTWERGKLRNQPQHF
CDR3 DNA: TGTGCCAGAAGCACTTGGGAACGAGGGAAGCTACGCAATCAGCCCCAGCATTTT
clone size: .
V gene: TRBV7-5
D gene: .
J gene: TRBJ1-5

CDR3 protein: CASSWEQGAYEQYF
CDR3 DNA: TGTGCCAGCAGCTGGGAACAGGGCGCCTACGAGCAGTACTTC
clone size: .
V gene: TRBV27
D gene: .
J gene: TRBJ2-7

CDR3 protein: CASRGQTYTGELFF
CDR3 DNA: TGTGCCAGCAGAGGACAGACCTACACCGGGGAGCTGTTTTTT
clone size: .
V gene: TRBV6-5
D gene: .
J gene: TRBJ2-2

CDR3 protein: CASDRQGQGEKLFF
CDR3 DNA: TGTGCCAGCGATCGACAGGGGCAAGGTGAAAAACTGTTTTTT
clone size: few
V gene: TRBV7-9
D gene: TRBD1
J gene: TRBJ1-4

CDR3 protein: CASSLGRSSNQPQHF
CDR3 DNA: TGTGCCAGCAGCTTGGGGAGGAGTAGCAATCAGCCCCAGCATTTT
clone size: .
V gene: TRBV5-6
D gene: .
J gene: TRBJ1-5

CDR3 protein: CASSEGSGAIYGYTF
CDR3 DNA: TGTGCCAGCAGTGAAGGTTCAGGGGCCATTTATGGCTACACCTTC
clone size: .
V gene: TRBV6-1
D gene: .
J gene: TRBJ1-2

CDR3 protein: CASSYPGLAGVNEQFF
CDR3 DNA: TGTGCCAGCAGTTACCCCGGACTAGCGGGAGTCAATGAGCAGTTCTTC
clone size: once
V gene: TRBV6-5
D gene: TRBD2
J gene: TRBJ2-1

CDR3 protein: CASSQAGRMGTEAFF
CDR3 DNA: TGTGCCAGCAGCCAGGCAGGCAGGATGGGCACTGAAGCTTTCTTT
clone size: .
V gene: TRBV28
D gene: .
J gene: TRBJ1-1

CDR3 protein: CASRSTREDSYEQYF
CDR3 DNA: TGTGCCAGCAGATCTACTAGGGAGGACTCCTACGAGCAGTACTTC
clone size: .
V gene: TRBV7-9
D gene: .
J gene: TRBJ2-7

CDR3 protein: CASTTGQGRKTEAFF
CDR3 DNA: TGTGCCAGCACGACGGGACAGGGGAGAAAAACTGAAGCTTTCTTT
clone size: once
V gene: TRBV28
D gene: TRBD1
J gene: TRBJ1-1

CDR3 protein: CASSFMQASNQPQHF
CDR3 DNA: TGTGCCAGCAGTTTTATGCAGGCTAGCAATCAGCCCCAGCATTTT
clone size: .
V gene: TRBV28
D gene: .
J gene: TRBJ1-5

CDR3 protein: CASSLSQGNIQYF
CDR3 DNA: TGTGCCAGCAGTTTAAGTCAGGGGAACATTCAGTACTTC
clone size: .
V gene: TRBV28
D gene: .
J gene: TRBJ2-4

CDR3 protein: CASSLGQGGTDTQYF
CDR3 DNA: TGTGCCAGCAGCTTAGGACAGGGAGGCACAGATACGCAGTATTTT
clone size: .
V gene: TRBV7-3
D gene: TRBD1
J gene: TRBJ2-3

CDR3 protein: CASSLRGGRFEAFF
CDR3 DNA: TGTGCCAGCAGCTTAAGAGGGGGACGCTTTGAAGCTTTCTTT
clone size: .
V gene: TRBV7-9
D gene: .
J gene: TRBJ1-1

CDR3 protein: CASSLTGEGVTEAFF
CDR3 DNA: TGTGCCAGCAGCCTGACAGGGGAAGGGGTTACTGAAGCTTTCTTT
clone size: .
V gene: TRBV4-2
D gene: TRBD1
J gene: TRBJ1-1

CDR3 protein: CASSRGYEQYF
CDR3 DNA: TGTGCCAGCAGTCGAGGCTACGAGCAGTACTTC
clone size: .
V gene: TRBV6-5
D gene: .
J gene: TRBJ2-7

CDR3 protein: CASSPGVGGSNQPQHF
CDR3 DNA: TGTGCCAGCAGCCCGGGGGTGGGCGGGAGCAATCAGCCCCAGCATTTT
clone size: .
V gene: TRBV9
D gene: .
J gene: TRBJ1-5

CDR3 protein: CASSWGTSGWSYNEQFF
CDR3 DNA: TGTGCCAGCAGCTGGGGGACTAGCGGGTGGTCCTACAATGAGCAGTTCTTC
clone size: .
V gene: TRBV7-8
D gene: TRBD2
J gene: TRBJ2-1

CDR3 protein: CAIGGTASTDTQYF
CDR3 DNA: TGTGCCATCGGGGGGACAGCCAGCACAGATACGCAGTATTTT
clone size: few
V gene: TRBV10-3
D gene: .
J gene: TRBJ2-3

CDR3 protein: CASSAPSGRFRVPDTQYF
CDR3 DNA: TGTGCCAGCAGCGCCCCTAGCGGGAGATTCAGGGTCCCAGATACGCAGTATTTT
clone size: .
V gene: TRBV13
D gene: TRBD2
J gene: TRBJ2-3